Reported below is one TCR beta chain. Its antigen remains undetermined. No qualities accompany the bases; no much larger clone lies one base away. Graves' hyperthyroidism was defined as stable when no progression to ophthalmopathy occurred over 18 months of follow-up. Hyperthyroidism patients were aged 18 to 65 years and newly diagnosed, with disease duration of less than 2 months. The study excluded patients with uncontrolled infections, other autoimmune diseases, pregnancy or lactation. Clinical symptoms, serum thyroxine and TRAb, thyroid ultrasound, and orbital computed tomography formed the basis for the diagnoses. PBMCs were separated from roughly 9.3 ml of fresh peripheral blood using Ficoll-Paque density gradient centrifugation. Total RNA was extracted with Trizol reagent, and quality was checked on an Agilent 2100 Bioanalyzer. The data belong to a study of T cells in Graves' hyperthyroidism and ophthalmopathy (dated by TCRdb to the late 2010s). Background on the whole study: Peripheral blood samples were taken at initial diagnosis, before any treatment was given. The paper describes TCR Vbeta CDR3 sequencing of around 140 peripheral blood samples, made up of 43 ophthalmopathy patients, roughly 80 hyperthyroidism patients and about 17 progressor patients. Following sampling, methimazole starting at 30 mg daily was given to hyperthyroidism patients, and high-dose intravenous methylprednisolone was given to ophthalmopathy patients. In more than 5 Graves' hyperthyroidism patients, the study also compared T-cell repertoires from thyroid tissue with T-cell repertoires from blood. Prospective prediction of ophthalmopathy was tested in an independent validation cohort of about 19 hyperthyroidism patients and roughly 16 patients who later progressed to ophthalmopathy. The 100 or so discovery patients were randomly split 7:3 into training and test sets. To identify distinguishing TCR V-J signatures, a discovery cohort of roughly 100 patients was used, comprising approximately 40 with Graves' ophthalmopathy and 57 with stable Graves' hyperthyroidism. Broad study findings and their caveats: Most expanded thyroid clonotypes (frequency above 0.001) were also detected in blood, suggesting blood repertoires may reflect thyroid immune responses. Sample size was not statistically predetermined, and investigators were not blinded to group allocation. In validation, the model predicted progression to ophthalmopathy with just under 71% sensitivity and less than 80% specificity, a median of 6.5 months before onset. A 13 V-J signature model separated ophthalmopathy from stable hyperthyroidism, with roughly 88% sensitivity and 81.08% specificity in cross-validation and 80%/75% in testing.

Unmatched junction bases come to 11, with V trimmed by 10 bases and J by 4 bases. The germline V gene encodes CDR1 ENHRY and CDR2 SYGVKD. The CDR3, cysteine through phenylalanine, is 14 amino acids long. Solely the CDR3 DNA is kept, with 42 bases framed from the first base. Amplification of TCR beta CDR3 regions was carried out from RNA transcripts. For the first round of RT-PCR on the TCR CDR3, the HTBI primer set was used together with the Qiagen OneStep RT-PCR kit. Libraries were constructed in a second round of multiplex PCR, after which size selection and purification were carried out. The libraries were sequenced on an Illumina HiSeq2000 using paired-end 100 bp reads. The original pipeline was this. SOAPnuke was used to process the raw data, removing reads that contained adapters or uncalled bases, had a mean Phred below 15, or lacked an exact match to the constant primer or identifier. COPE v1.2.5 was used to merge high-quality paired reads, and clonotypes were defined as unique nucleotide sequences. MiTCR v1.1 was used to align clonotypes to the IMGT TRBV, TRBD and TRBJ reference segments. The analysis included only V-J combinations with a frequency above 0.0001, which together covered more than 99% of the repertoires. The TCS score was defined as F50 (clonal expansion) divided by E x V (chaos), with BLOSUM62-based TCRdist calculated between CDR3 peptides within each V-J. Welch's t-statistics and random forest reduced around 510 V-J features to some 14, which were used in a naive Bayes classifier (R e1071). The similarity between thyroid and blood repertoires was quantified using the Morisita-Horn index. The public reads were reprocessed in TCRdb via fastp at Q25 and MiXCR, keeping in-frame beta chains. Identical CDR3 protein sequences are pooled into one entry, listed with their most common genes and DNA. The V and J calls and clone size are TCRdb's, not the authors'. The table for this sample lists around 800,000 distinct CDR3 sequences; around 38% of them were counted only once. Around 10% of the sample is taken by the ten largest.

This TCR derives from a young man with Graves' hyperthyroidism. Sequenced: blood. The rearrangement combines TRBV10-3 with TRBJ2-5; 8 bases in the junction line up with TRBD2. The nucleotides are TGTGCCACCCTAGGGACTAGAGACTTAGAGACCCAGTACTTC. This yields the protein CATLGTRDLETQYF.